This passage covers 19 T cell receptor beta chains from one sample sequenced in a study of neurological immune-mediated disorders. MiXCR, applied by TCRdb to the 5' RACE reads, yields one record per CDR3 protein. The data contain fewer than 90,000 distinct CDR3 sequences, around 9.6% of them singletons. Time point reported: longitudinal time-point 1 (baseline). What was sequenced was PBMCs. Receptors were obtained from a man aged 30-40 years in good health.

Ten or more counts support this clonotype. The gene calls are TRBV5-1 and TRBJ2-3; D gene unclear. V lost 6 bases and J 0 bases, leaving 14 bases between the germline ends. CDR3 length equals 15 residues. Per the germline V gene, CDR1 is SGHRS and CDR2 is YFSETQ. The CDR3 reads CASIRGVYSTDTQYF. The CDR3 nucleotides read TGCGCCAGCATTCGCGGCGTCTATAGCACAGATACGCAGTATTTT.

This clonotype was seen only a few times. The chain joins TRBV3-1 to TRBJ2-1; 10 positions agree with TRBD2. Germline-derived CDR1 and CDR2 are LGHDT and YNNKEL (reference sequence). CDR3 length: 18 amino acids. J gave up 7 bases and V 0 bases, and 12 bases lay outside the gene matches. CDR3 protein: CASSQDRLSSGRENEQFF. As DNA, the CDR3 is TGTGCCAGCAGCCAAGATCGCCTCTCGAGCGGGAGGGAGAATGAGCAGTTCTTC.

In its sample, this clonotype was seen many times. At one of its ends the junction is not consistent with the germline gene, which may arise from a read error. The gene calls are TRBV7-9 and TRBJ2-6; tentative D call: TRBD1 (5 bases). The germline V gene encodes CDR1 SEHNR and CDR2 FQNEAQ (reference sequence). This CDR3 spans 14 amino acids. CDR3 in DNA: TGTGCCAACAGCCCCAGGGCTGGGGCCAACGTCCTGACTTTC. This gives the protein CANSPRAGANVLTF.

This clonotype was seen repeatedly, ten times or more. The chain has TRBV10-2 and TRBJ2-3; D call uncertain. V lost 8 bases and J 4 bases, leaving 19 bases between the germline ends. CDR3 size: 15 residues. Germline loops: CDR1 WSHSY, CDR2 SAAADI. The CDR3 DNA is TGCGCCAGCTCATCAATCATTGGTTCCGCAGATACGCAGTATTTT. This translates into CASSSIIGSADTQYF.

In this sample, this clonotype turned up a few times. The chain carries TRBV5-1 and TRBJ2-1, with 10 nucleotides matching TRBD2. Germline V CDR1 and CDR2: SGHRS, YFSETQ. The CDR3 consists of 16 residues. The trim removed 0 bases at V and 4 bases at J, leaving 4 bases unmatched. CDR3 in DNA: TGCGCCAGCAGCTTGGTGCTAGCGGGAGTATACAATGAGCAGTTCTTC. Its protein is CASSLVLAGVYNEQFF.

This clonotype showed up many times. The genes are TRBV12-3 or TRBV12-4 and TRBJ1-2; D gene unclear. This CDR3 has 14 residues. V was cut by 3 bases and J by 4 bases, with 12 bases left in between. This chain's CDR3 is CASSFGRESYGYTF. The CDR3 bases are TGTGCCAGCAGTTTTGGTAGGGAATCCTATGGCTACACCTTC.

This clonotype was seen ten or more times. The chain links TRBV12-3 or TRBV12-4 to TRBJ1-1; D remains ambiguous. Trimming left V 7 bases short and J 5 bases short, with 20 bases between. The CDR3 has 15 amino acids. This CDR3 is CASTVYDTIGTEAFF. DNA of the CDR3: TGTGCCAGCACTGTTTACGACACCATAGGAACTGAAGCTTTCTTT.

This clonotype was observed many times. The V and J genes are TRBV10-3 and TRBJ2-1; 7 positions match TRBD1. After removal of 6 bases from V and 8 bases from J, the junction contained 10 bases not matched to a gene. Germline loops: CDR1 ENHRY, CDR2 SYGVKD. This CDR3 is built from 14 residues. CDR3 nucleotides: TGTGCCATCAGACAGGGGAAGGTCGCGGATGAGCAGTTCTTC. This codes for CAIRQGKVADEQFF.

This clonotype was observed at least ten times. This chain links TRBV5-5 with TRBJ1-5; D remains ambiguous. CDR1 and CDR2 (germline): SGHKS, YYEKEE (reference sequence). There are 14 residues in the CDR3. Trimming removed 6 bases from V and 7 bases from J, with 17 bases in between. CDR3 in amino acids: CASTPSALGQPQHF. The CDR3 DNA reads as TGTGCCAGCACCCCCAGTGCCTTGGGGCAGCCCCAGCATTTT.

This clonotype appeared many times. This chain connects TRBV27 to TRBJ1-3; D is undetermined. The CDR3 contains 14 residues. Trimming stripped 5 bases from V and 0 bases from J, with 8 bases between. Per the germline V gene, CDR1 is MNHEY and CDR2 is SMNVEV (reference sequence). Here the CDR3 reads CASSPGNSGNTIYF. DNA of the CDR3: TGTGCCAGCAGTCCCGGGAACTCTGGAAACACCATATATTTT.

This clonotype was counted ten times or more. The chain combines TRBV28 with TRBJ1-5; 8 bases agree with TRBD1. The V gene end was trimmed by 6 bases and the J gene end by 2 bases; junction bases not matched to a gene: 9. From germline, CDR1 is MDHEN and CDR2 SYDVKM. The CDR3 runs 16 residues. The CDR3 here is CASSRPPGQGNQPQHF. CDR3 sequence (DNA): TGTGCCAGCAGCCGCCCCCCGGGACAGGGCAATCAGCCCCAGCATTTT. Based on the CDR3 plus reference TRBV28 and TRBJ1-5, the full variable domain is DVKVTQSSRYLVKRTGEKVFLECVQDMDHENMFWYRQDPGLGLRLIYFSYDVKMKEKGDIPEGYSVSREKKERFSLILESASTNQTSMYLCASSRPPGQGNQPQHFGDGTRLSIL.

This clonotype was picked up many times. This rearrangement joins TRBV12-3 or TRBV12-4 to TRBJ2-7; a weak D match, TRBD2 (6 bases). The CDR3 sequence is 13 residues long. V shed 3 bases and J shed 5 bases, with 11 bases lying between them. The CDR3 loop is CASSFGQRDEQYF. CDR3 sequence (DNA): TGTGCCAGCAGTTTCGGTCAGCGGGACGAGCAGTACTTC.

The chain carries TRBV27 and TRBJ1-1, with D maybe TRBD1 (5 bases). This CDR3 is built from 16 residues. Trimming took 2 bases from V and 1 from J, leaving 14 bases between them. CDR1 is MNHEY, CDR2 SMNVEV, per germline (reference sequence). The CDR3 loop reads CASSLRQGGPNTEAFF. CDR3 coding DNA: TGTGCCAGCAGTTTACGGCAGGGCGGCCCGAACACTGAAGCTTTCTTT.

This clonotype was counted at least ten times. In DNA, the CDR3 is TGTGCCATCAGTGAGCAGGGGCTGAACACTGAAGCTTTCTTT. It encodes CAISEQGLNTEAFF. V is TRBV10-3 and J is TRBJ1-1, with D tentatively TRBD1 (6 bases). Trimming pared 2 bases from V and 0 bases from J, leaving 7 bases between. The CDR3 is made up of 14 amino acids. Germline values: CDR1 ENHRY, CDR2 SYGVKD.

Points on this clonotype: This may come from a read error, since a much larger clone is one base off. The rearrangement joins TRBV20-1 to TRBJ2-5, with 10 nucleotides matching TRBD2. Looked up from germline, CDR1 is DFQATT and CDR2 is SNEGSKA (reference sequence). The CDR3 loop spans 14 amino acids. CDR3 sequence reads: CSAKGTSEQETKYF. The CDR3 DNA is TGCAGTGCAAAGGGGACTAGCGAACAAGAGACCAAGTACTTC.

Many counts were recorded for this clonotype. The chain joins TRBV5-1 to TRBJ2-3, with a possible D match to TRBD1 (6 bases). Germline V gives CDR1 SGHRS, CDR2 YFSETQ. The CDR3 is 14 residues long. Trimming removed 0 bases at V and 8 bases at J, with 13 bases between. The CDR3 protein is CASSLAILGATQYF. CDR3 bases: TGCGCCAGCAGCTTGGCTATTTTGGGGGCTACGCAGTATTTT. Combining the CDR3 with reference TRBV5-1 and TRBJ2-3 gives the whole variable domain KAGVTQTPRYLIKTRGQQVTLSCSPISGHRSVSWYQQTPGQGLQFLFEYFSETQRNKGNFPGRFSGRQFSNSRSEMNVSTLELGDSALYLCASSLAILGATQYFGPGTRLTVL.

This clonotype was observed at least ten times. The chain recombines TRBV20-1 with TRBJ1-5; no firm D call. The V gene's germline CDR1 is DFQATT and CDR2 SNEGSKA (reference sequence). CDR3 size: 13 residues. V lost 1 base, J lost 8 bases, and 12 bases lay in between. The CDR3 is CSARVRLGEPQHF. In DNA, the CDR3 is TGCAGTGCTAGAGTACGCCTCGGGGAGCCCCAGCATTTT.

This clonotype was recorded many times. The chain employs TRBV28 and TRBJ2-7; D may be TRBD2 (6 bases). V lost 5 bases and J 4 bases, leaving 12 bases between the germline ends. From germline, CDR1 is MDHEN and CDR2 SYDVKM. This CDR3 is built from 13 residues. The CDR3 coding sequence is TGTGCCAGCAGTGCGGGGTTAGGTTACGAGCAGTACTTC. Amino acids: CASSAGLGYEQYF.

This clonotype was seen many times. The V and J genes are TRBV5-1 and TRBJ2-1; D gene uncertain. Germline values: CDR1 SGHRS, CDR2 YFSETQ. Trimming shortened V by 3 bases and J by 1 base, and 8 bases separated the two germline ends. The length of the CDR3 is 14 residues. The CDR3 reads CASSYQDSYNEQFF. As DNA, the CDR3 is TGCGCCAGCAGCTATCAGGATTCCTACAATGAGCAGTTCTTC.